This passage covers 26 T cell receptor beta chains from one sample sequenced in a study of T-cell memory formation after mild COVID-19. From the 5' RACE reads, TCRdb called clonotypes with MiXCR, one entry per CDR3 protein. The data show roughly 130,000 distinct CDR3 sequences, 5% to 6.5% seen once. Sequences were obtained from PBMCs or a T cell subset sorted from them (not recorded which). Every receptor here comes from an adult woman who had mild COVID-19 (a few samples of this study predate the infection). Cell type and time point are not known.

This clonotype turned up a few times. V usage is TRBV25-1 and J usage is TRBJ2-7; D unresolved. Germline V lookup: CDR1 MGHDK, CDR2 SYGVNS. V was pared by 0 bases and J by 6 bases, with 12 bases between. CDR3 length: 14 amino acids. CDR3 in DNA: TGTGCCAGCAGTGAATATGCATTCACGGGCGAGCAGTACTTC. Translating gives CASSEYAFTGEQYF.

There are a few counts of this clonotype. CDR3 loop: CAITESGNTIYF. Here the CDR3 DNA reads TGTGCCATCACGGAGTCTGGAAACACCATATATTTT. The chain is built from TRBV12-3 or TRBV12-4 and TRBJ1-3; D not certain. This CDR3 comprises 12 residues. V was clipped by 10 bases and J by 1 base, with 8 bases between them.

In this sample, this clonotype turned up many times. The germline gene is not matched at one end of the junction; a read error may be the cause. The chain has TRBV7-7 and TRBJ2-2; TRBD1 agrees at 8 bases. The CDR3 extends over 16 amino acids. Per the germline V gene, CDR1 is SSHAT and CDR2 is FNYEAQ (reference sequence). In DNA, the CDR3 is TGTGCTAGCAGCTTAAGGGCCGACAGGGGCACCGGGGAGCTGTTTTTT. This encodes CASSLRADRGTGELFF.

This sequence joins TRBV5-6 and TRBJ1-2; no clear D gene. Trimming took off 0 bases at V and 0 bases at J, with 9 bases between the two ends. CDR3 length equals 15 residues. Per the germline V gene, CDR1 is SGHDT and CDR2 is YYEEEE. The CDR3 loop is CASSLEWGANYGYTF. Here the CDR3 DNA reads TGTGCCAGCAGCTTGGAATGGGGAGCTAACTATGGCTACACCTTC. Complete variable domain (other parts from reference TRBV5-6 and TRBJ1-2): DAGVTQSPTHLIKTRGQQVTLRCSPKSGHDTVSWYQQALGQGPQFIFQYYEEEERQRGNFPDRFSGHQFPNYSSELNVNALLLGDSALYLCASSLEWGANYGYTFGSGTRLTVV.

V usage is TRBV27 and J usage is TRBJ1-2; 8 bases align to TRBD1. V was pared by 5 bases and J by 3 bases, with 8 bases of the junction left unmatched. CDR1 is MNHEY and CDR2 is SMNVEV in the germline V gene (reference sequence). The CDR3 spans 15 residues. In DNA, the CDR3 is TGTGCCAGCAGTAGCCGGGACAGGAGTTACTATGGCTACACCTTC. Translating it yields CASSSRDRSYYGYTF.

This clonotype was detected a few times. This chain joins TRBV19 and TRBJ2-1; 8 bases map to TRBD2. This CDR3 has 13 amino acids. The trim removed 11 bases at V and 9 bases at J, leaving 12 bases unmatched. The V gene's germline CDR1 is LNHDA and CDR2 SQIVND (reference sequence). In nucleotides, the CDR3 is TGTGCCTCAAGTGGGACTAGTGTTGGTGAGCAGTTCTTC. Protein sequence: CASSGTSVGEQFF.

The rearrangement uses TRBV29-1 and TRBJ2-3; 9 bases match TRBD2. The length of the CDR3 is 15 residues. V gave up 4 bases and J gave up 1 base; unmatched junction bases: 6. Germline CDR1 reads SQVTM; CDR2 reads ANQGSEA. CDR3 amino acids: CSVGPRGGGTDTQYF. Here the CDR3 DNA reads TGCAGCGTTGGCCCTCGCGGGGGGGGCACAGATACGCAGTATTTT.

The rearrangement links TRBV6-6 to TRBJ1-5; D is unclear. The CDR3 is 14 amino acids. Between the trimmed V and J ends, which lost 2 bases and 5 bases, there was a span of 10 bases. The germline V gene has CDR1 MNHNY and CDR2 SVGAGI (reference sequence). The CDR3 loop reads CASSYGQRDQPQHF. DNA of the CDR3: TGTGCCAGCAGTTACGGGCAGAGGGATCAGCCCCAGCATTTT.

This clonotype appeared a few times. This chain links TRBV7-2 with TRBJ2-5; D might be TRBD2 (5 bases). CDR3 length equals 15 residues. The ends were cut back, 1 base at V and 4 bases at J, with 13 bases in the middle. Germline CDR1 is SGHTA and CDR2 is FQGNSA. CDR3 coding DNA: TGTGCCAGCAGCTTAGAAGGGATTAGCGCAGAGACCCAGTACTTC. This codes for CASSLEGISAETQYF.

This clonotype was recorded at least ten times. The chain's CDR3 is CASSLGSLPPLAQQYF. Written as DNA, the CDR3 is TGTGCCAGCAGCTTAGGGTCCCTACCCCCATTGGCCCAGCAGTACTTC. The V gene is TRBV7-2, the J gene TRBJ2-7; D is unclear. Trimming removed 1 base at V and 8 bases at J, with 21 bases between. The CDR3 has 16 amino acids. The germline V gene encodes CDR1 SGHTA and CDR2 FQGNSA.

This clonotype has a count of ten or more. This chain links TRBV5-1 with TRBJ1-1, with 11 bases identical to TRBD1. Germline loops: CDR1 SGHRS, CDR2 YFSETQ. J lost 5 bases, V lost 0 bases, and 15 bases had no gene match. The length of the CDR3 is 19 residues. CDR3 coding DNA: TGCGCCAGCAGCTTGGTCCCCCCGGGACAGGGGGGGCGGGGGACTGAAGCTTTCTTT. This translates into CASSLVPPGQGGRGTEAFF.

The chain carries TRBV29-1 and TRBJ1-1, with D unclear. CDR3 length: 13 residues. In germline, CDR1 is SQVTM, CDR2 ANQGSEA. The CDR3 here is CSPFGPLNGEAFF. CDR3 DNA sequence: TGCAGTCCCTTTGGTCCCCTGAACGGTGAAGCTTTCTTT.

This clonotype appeared a few times. The J gene is TRBJ2-7, the V gene TRBV24-1; D unresolved. The CDR3 runs to 16 residues. V was cut by 0 bases and J by 0 bases, with 11 bases left in between. CDR1 is KGHDR and CDR2 is SFDVKD in the germline V gene. The CDR3 DNA sequence: TGTGCCACCAGTGATTTGCGGGTCGCTCGCTCCTACGAGCAGTACTTC. Translation: CATSDLRVARSYEQYF.

This clonotype was observed many times. V usage is TRBV5-1 and J usage is TRBJ2-3; D is possibly TRBD1 (5 bases). The V and J ends lost 4 bases and 5 bases respectively, with 11 bases between them. Per germline, CDR1 SGHRS and CDR2 YFSETQ. CDR3 length: 13 amino acids. The CDR3: CASSTQGGDTQYF. The DNA of the CDR3 is TGCGCCAGCAGCACCCAGGGCGGAGATACGCAGTATTTT.

The chain has TRBV2 and TRBJ2-3; the match to TRBD2 covers 8 bases. V was pared by 2 bases and J by 1 base, with 2 bases of the junction left unmatched. The germline V gene has CDR1 SNHLY and CDR2 FYNNEI. The CDR3 contains 15 residues. CDR3 in amino acids: CASSELTSGTDTQYF. CDR3 coding DNA: TGTGCCAGCAGTGAACTGACTAGCGGCACAGATACGCAGTATTTT.

The V and J genes are TRBV3-1 and TRBJ2-5, with 13 bases fitting TRBD2. This CDR3 spans 16 amino acids. Germline values: CDR1 LGHDT, CDR2 YNNKEL (reference sequence). After removal of 3 bases from V and 2 bases from J, the junction contained 3 bases not matched to a gene. The CDR3 DNA reads TGTGCCAGCAGCCATTGGACTAGCGGGGGTCAAGAGACCCAGTACTTC. It translates to CASSHWTSGGQETQYF.

This clonotype occurred many times. The chain employs TRBV5-6 and TRBJ2-4; TRBD2 agrees at 13 bases. There are 17 residues in the CDR3. V dropped 1 base and J dropped 6; count of bases not matched to a gene: 7. Germline V lookup: CDR1 SGHDT, CDR2 YYEEEE. CDR3 nucleotide sequence: TGTGCCAGCAGCTTGTTTGGACTAGCGGGAGCGGGAAACATTCAGTACTTC. Translation gives CASSLFGLAGAGNIQYF.

In this sample, this clonotype turned up a few times. The chain recombines TRBV4-1 with TRBJ1-1, with 11 bases matching TRBD1. J gave up 4 bases and V 0 bases, and 4 bases lay outside the gene matches. The germline gives CDR1 MGHRA, CDR2 YSYEKL. The CDR3 sequence is 16 residues long. The CDR3 region is CASSQDVGQGGTEAFF. Written as DNA, the CDR3 is TGCGCCAGCAGCCAAGATGTGGGACAGGGGGGCACTGAAGCTTTCTTT.

CDR3 DNA: TGTGCCACCAGTGATTTGGGCTACGGTGAGCAGTTCTTC. Protein product: CATSDLGYGEQFF. The chain is built from TRBV24-1 and TRBJ2-1; D gene unclear. V lost 0 bases, J lost 9 bases, and 8 bases lay in between. Germline assignment: CDR1 KGHDR and CDR2 SFDVKD. This CDR3 comprises 13 residues.

This clonotype showed up many times. The genes are TRBV12-3 or TRBV12-4 and TRBJ2-3, with 8 positions matching TRBD2. V shed 5 bases, J shed 1 base, and the junction held 11 bases outside the gene matches. The CDR3 loop spans 17 amino acids. In DNA form, the CDR3 reads TGTGCCAGCAGTCCCCTTCCGGGGGGGCCTGGCACAGATACGCAGTATTTT. It codes for CASSPLPGGPGTDTQYF.

This clonotype appeared many times. The chain employs TRBV29-1 and TRBJ2-3, with D possibly being TRBD1 (5 bases). The V gene lost 2 bases and the J gene lost 6 bases, with 12 bases spanning the gap. There are 13 residues in the CDR3. Germline CDR1 and CDR2: SQVTM and ANQGSEA. CDR3 sequence reads: CSVERMGRDTQYF. The CDR3 region has the DNA TGCAGCGTTGAACGAATGGGGCGGGATACGCAGTATTTT.

Many counts were recorded for this clonotype. The chain employs TRBV12-3 or TRBV12-4 and TRBJ2-5; D remains ambiguous. CDR3 size: 13 residues. V gave up 6 bases and J gave up 1 base, with 9 bases separating them. The CDR3 nucleotides are TGTGCCAGCAGGTCCAGCACCCAAGAGACCCAGTACTTC. Its translation is CASRSSTQETQYF.

This clonotype was detected only a few times. This chain links TRBV12-3 or TRBV12-4 with TRBJ1-5; the match to TRBD1 covers 8 bases. J lost 4 bases, V lost 5 bases, and 10 bases had no gene match. The CDR3 is made up of 16 amino acids. The CDR3 DNA reads TGTGCCAGCAGTCTGCTCGGGACAGGCCTAAATCAGCCCCAGCATTTT. Protein sequence: CASSLLGTGLNQPQHF.

This clonotype was seen ten or more times. This chain connects TRBV12-3 or TRBV12-4 to TRBJ2-7, with unresolved D. Trimming pared 8 bases from V and 0 bases from J, leaving 11 bases between. The CDR3 loop spans 13 amino acids. CDR3 DNA: TGTGCCAGCTGCCCTGATTACTCCTACGAGCAGTACTTC. It yields the protein CASCPDYSYEQYF.

The DNA of the CDR3 is TGTGCCAGCAGTGGCAGGGTTCCCTATGGCTACACCTTC. This sequence encodes CASSGRVPYGYTF. The V and J genes are TRBV6-1 and TRBJ1-2, with D possibly matching TRBD1 (5 bases). CDR1 is MNHNS, CDR2 SASEGT, per germline. The CDR3 is 13 residues long. V lost 4 bases and J 4 bases, leaving 10 bases between the germline ends.

This clonotype showed up many times. The rearrangement uses TRBV5-1 and TRBJ1-6; weak D call: TRBD1 (6 bases). V lost 4 bases, J lost 5 bases, and 10 bases lay in between. The germline gives CDR1 SGHRS, CDR2 YFSETQ. This CDR3 is 14 amino acids long. This CDR3 reads CASSDDRNNSPLHF. CDR3 in DNA: TGCGCCAGCAGCGACGACAGGAATAATTCACCCCTCCACTTT. Variable domain in full (rest from reference TRBV5-1 and TRBJ1-6): KAGVTQTPRYLIKTRGQQVTLSCSPISGHRSVSWYQQTPGQGLQFLFEYFSETQRNKGNFPGRFSGRQFSNSRSEMNVSTLELGDSALYLCASSDDRNNSPLHFGNGTRLTVT.